This T cell receptor (beta chain) was recovered during a study of early T cells in non-severe SARS-CoV-2 infection. Looking at the study overall: RNA in bulk from unsorted whole blood was sequenced, and chains were unpaired.

Germline assignment: CDR1 LNHDA and CDR2 SQIVND (reference sequence). The CDR3 consists of 17 residues. Trimming pared 7 bases from V and 1 base from J, leaving 20 bases between. TCRdb ran MiXCR on the 5' RACE reads and lists one entry per CDR3 protein. The sample yields 25,000 to 35,000 distinct CDR3 sequences, 5% to 6.5% seen once. The chain employs TRBV19 and TRBJ1-5; D might be TRBD1 (5 bases). The input for sequencing was whole blood, taken at baseline. This sequence was found in an adult who was a healthcare worker with PCR-confirmed SARS-CoV-2 infection or an uninfected control (not recorded which). The CDR3 DNA follows: TGTGCCAGTACGTCCCGGGGAGGGGAAGTGAGCAATCAGCCCCAGCATTTT. Translated, it gives CASTSRGGEVSNQPQHF.